The source of this TCR beta chain is a study of CD8+CD57+ T cells in acquired aplastic anemia. Turning to the study itself: Isolated CD4+ and CD8+ cells, once sorted, yielded DNA averaging 3.2 ug.

CD8+CD57+ cell expansion, shown by flow cytometry, had occurred in the patients selected for sequencing. The CDR3 loop spans 15 amino acids. Germline CDR1 SGHTA, CDR2 FQGTGA. Whole-study results and caveats: Roughly 30 CD8+ CDR3 sequences occurred in both the patients and the controls.

Profiles of TCR beta VDJ and CDR3 were generated from a genomic DNA template. TCRdb redid the calling of the reads with MiXCR, one entry per CDR3 protein. The sample shows fewer than 250,000 distinct CDR3 sequences, 40% to 50% of them seen only once. Regarding this clonotype: The target antigen is unknown. A much more abundant neighbour one base away suggests this may be a read error.

V is TRBV7-3 and J is TRBJ2-5; 9 nucleotides agree with TRBD2. This clonotype was sampled from a human donor with aplastic anemia. The sequencing input was sorted CD4+, CD8+, or CD8+CD57+ T cells (not recorded which) from PBMCs. The chain's CDR3 is CASSFLAGAQETQCF. In DNA, the CDR3 is TGTGCCAGCAGCTTTTTAGCGGGGGCCCAAGAGACCCAGTGCTTC.